Sequencing of this T cell receptor (beta chain) was carried out in a study of cytomegalovirus exposure and HLA in healthy donors. Study-level findings and limits: Compared with the roughly 670-donor mean, an Asian-associated ancestry cluster reportedly had fewer N-insertions, according to a later analysis. Links to common viral pathogens appeared, in a later analysis, for several of the most significant clusters.

Germline V gives CDR1 KGHSH, CDR2 LQKENI. The CDR3 loop spans 13 amino acids. This clone was seen only a few times. The target antigen is unknown. Germline and junction disagree at one end, which may indicate a read error. Primers for the PCR totalled 60 Vbeta and 13 Jbeta. Clones were sequenced by immunoSEQ multiplex PCR, and TCRdb holds only the in-frame ones, with some missing. The sample contains approximately 120,000 clones, roughly 63% of which appear only once. The J gene is TRBJ1-1, the V gene TRBV18; possibly TRBD1 for D (6 bases). Input material: PBMCs. This TCR derives from a woman in her 70s in good health and CMV-seropositive. The CDR3 is CASSLGEQGSPHF. DNA of the CDR3: TGTGCCAGCTCACTCGGGGAGCAGGGGAGTCCTCACTTT.